The rows below give T cell receptor beta chains drawn from one sample of a study of post-analysis software for immune sequencing data. TCRdb redid the calling of the PCR reads with MiXCR, one entry per CDR3 protein. This table has around 770,000 distinct CDR3 sequences, under 60% appearing once. Sequenced input: blood. The receptor set was obtained from a girl under 18 with multiple sclerosis. Both conserved end residues are trimmed from each CDR3. For some rows the clone size is stated as once, few or many, or as a class when expanded; others skip it.

V	J	size	CDR3
TRBV27	TRBJ1-2	-	ATSQLGAGGYT
TRBV7-9	TRBJ2-3	-	ASSYLTGITDTQY
TRBV12-3/TRBV12-4	TRBJ1-4	-	ASSPDEKLF
TRBV10-3	-	-	ATGTSGGYEQY
TRBV12-3/TRBV12-4	TRBJ2-7	few	ASSSQGLSYEQY
TRBV30	TRBJ2-5	-	ASTGSGGETQY
TRBV10-1	TRBJ1-1	few	ASSEKLNTEAF
TRBV27	TRBJ2-4	once	ASSDIPGHGAKNIQY
TRBV29-1	TRBJ2-1	few	SVSPRSYNEQF
TRBV9	-	-	ASSATGRWDEQY
TRBV5-1	TRBJ2-7	-	ASSLADRLGEQY
TRBV6-1	TRBJ2-1	-	ASSRDIYNEQF
TRBV2	TRBJ2-1	once	ASTVGLAGGPDSYNEQF
TRBV11-3	TRBJ1-2	-	ASSLEAPGSLDNYGYT
TRBV3-1	TRBJ2-7	few	ASSLVPGLAGVEQY
TRBV9	TRBJ1-2	few	ASSPLSGYT
TRBV5-1	TRBJ1-2	-	ASAGTGAYGYT
TRBV12-3/TRBV12-4	TRBJ1-2	few	ATRQDYGYT
TRBV20-1	TRBJ2-6	-	SARDLSPTGSGANVLT
TRBV20-1	TRBJ2-7	-	SATRAQTYEQY
TRBV29-1	TRBJ1-2	-	SVAKDPGLRNYGYT
TRBV10-2	TRBJ2-1	-	ASRKRESVNEQF
TRBV20-1	TRBJ2-3	few	SARSVGDTQY
TRBV24-1	TRBJ2-3	-	ATSDPGTDSTDTQY
TRBV20-1	TRBJ2-7	few	SALRQGTSYEQY
TRBV2	TRBJ2-7	-	ASTREQGTGGYEQY
TRBV27	TRBJ1-6	-	ASRGPYENSPLH
TRBV12-3/TRBV12-4	-	-	ASSPTSGSVDEQY
TRBV14	TRBJ2-7	-	ASSQEGTRRYEQY
TRBV5-6	TRBJ2-4	few	ASSLSGVGAKNIQY
TRBV20-1	TRBJ2-1	-	SARDEPGLAVYNEQF
TRBV12-3/TRBV12-4	TRBJ2-3	many	ASSPHTDTQY
TRBV20-1	TRBJ2-5	few	SAGDRGFEEQY
TRBV27	TRBJ1-2	-	ASSSPGEEGYT
TRBV12-3/TRBV12-4	TRBJ1-5	-	ASSPTGESNQPQH
TRBV14	TRBJ2-4	-	ASSQGGGSDNIQY
TRBV12-3/TRBV12-4	TRBJ2-7	-	ASRDNRGGIYEQY
TRBV20-1	TRBJ2-4	-	SAFYSVGNIQY
TRBV4-1	TRBJ2-3	-	ASSPEGGVSTDTQY
TRBV20-1	TRBJ2-5	few	SARDTGETQY
TRBV7-3	TRBJ2-5	-	ASSSDLGETQY
TRBV29-1	TRBJ2-3	-	SVPTGGGTDTQY